This record looks at one T cell receptor beta chain sequence and its context. V was pared by 4 bases and J by 4 bases, with 11 bases between. Per the germline V gene, CDR1 is SGHRS and CDR2 is YFSETQ. The CDR3 runs 13 residues. Relapses following autologous stem cell transplantation were seen in all patients, with brentuximab vedotin exposure varying. This record comes from a study of PD-1 blockade in classical Hodgkin lymphoma. The method was immunoSEQ multiplex PCR; TCRdb's version includes in-frame clones alone and lacks a portion of them. This table has about 94,000 clones, 89% appearing once. This specimen was peripheral blood mononuclear cells (PBMCs), taken before the second cycle of nivolumab. The V gene is TRBV5-1, the J gene TRBJ1-1; TRBD1 is a possible D gene (5 bases). The source of this sequence is a human donor with classical Hodgkin lymphoma. CDR3 sequence: CASSPEGSTEAFF. DNA of the CDR3: TGCGCCAGCAGCCCCGAGGGGTCCACTGAAGCTTTCTTT.